These 12 T cell receptor beta chains share one sample of origin, sequenced in a study of blood T cell repertoires in COVID-19. Using immunoSEQ multiplex PCR, the repertoire was profiled, and TCRdb retains in-frame clones only, with some absent. The profile shows more than 200,000 clones, around 92% of them singletons. Sequenced input: PBMCs or T cells enriched from blood (not recorded which). The receptor set was obtained from a woman in her 30s with acute COVID-19.

The gene calls are TRBV19 and TRBJ1-6, with a weak D call TRBD1 (5 bases). Trimming took 6 bases from V and 0 from J, leaving 21 bases between them. This CDR3 has 19 amino acids. From germline, CDR1 is LNHDA and CDR2 SQIVND (reference sequence). CDR3: CASRPPGLLSSSYNSPLHF. CDR3 bases: TGTGCCAGTAGACCCCCGGGACTGTTATCGAGCTCCTATAATTCACCCCTCCACTTT.

The chain carries TRBV5-6 and TRBJ2-5, with 7 bases identical to TRBD2. The V and J ends lost 0 bases and 2 bases, in that order; junction bases with no gene match: 1. Germline V lookup: CDR1 SGHDT, CDR2 YYEEEE. The CDR3 has 14 residues. In DNA, the CDR3 is TGTGCCAGCAGCTTGGCGGGGGGACAAGAGACCCAGTACTTC. It yields the protein CASSLAGGQETQYF.

The gene calls are TRBV10-3 and TRBJ2-2; 7 bases map to TRBD1. V dropped 5 bases and J dropped 3; count of bases not matched to a gene: 6. Germline V lookup: CDR1 ENHRY, CDR2 SYGVKD. The CDR3 sequence is 15 residues long. The CDR3 region is CAISRDRPDTGELFF. In DNA form, the CDR3 reads TGTGCCATCAGTCGGGACAGACCAGACACCGGGGAGCTGTTTTTT.

The chain carries TRBV30 and TRBJ2-3; 11 bases line up with TRBD2. The CDR3 is 15 amino acids. Losses at the gene ends were 2 bases for V and 5 bases for J; bases not matched to a gene: 6. In germline, CDR1 is GTSNPN, CDR2 SVGIG (reference sequence). In nucleotides, the CDR3 is TGTGCCTGGAGTAATAGCGGGGGGGTCGAAGATACGCAGTATTTT. Protein sequence: CAWSNSGGVEDTQYF.

V is TRBV25-1 and J is TRBJ1-1; 7 bases map to TRBD1. The CDR3 spans 15 residues. Looked up from germline, CDR1 is MGHDK and CDR2 is SYGVNS. After removal of 5 bases from V and 2 bases from J, the junction contained 8 bases not matched to a gene. CDR3 protein: CASSLQGLRNTEAFF. CDR3 in DNA: TGTGCCAGCAGTTTACAGGGGCTTAGAAACACTGAAGCTTTCTTT.

This chain uses TRBV7-2 with TRBJ2-7, with 11 bases matching TRBD2. This CDR3 region has 15 residues. V lost 3 bases, J lost 0 bases, and 1 base stayed unmatched. Germline V CDR1 and CDR2: SGHTA, FQGNSA. This CDR3 reads CASSLGTSGSYEQYF. In DNA, the CDR3 is TGTGCCAGCAGCTTGGGGACTAGCGGCTCCTACGAGCAGTACTTC.

The rearrangement joins TRBV18 to TRBJ2-7, with D possibly matching TRBD1 (6 bases). The CDR3 sequence is 17 residues long. V lost 3 bases and J 3 bases, leaving 21 bases between the germline ends. Per germline, CDR1 KGHSH and CDR2 LQKENI. CDR3 region: CASSPNSMGHSYYEQYF. The DNA of the CDR3 is TGTGCCAGCTCACCCAATTCTATGGGACACAGCTACTACGAGCAGTACTTC.

The V and J genes are TRBV19 and TRBJ1-6; no clear D. This CDR3 contains 12 residues. Germline CDR1 LNHDA, CDR2 SQIVND (reference sequence). The germline V and J ends were trimmed by 1 base and 13 bases, with 8 bases remaining between them. CDR3 nucleotide sequence: TGTGCCAGTAGTATAGGAGGGTCCCCCCTCCACTTT. Residues: CASSIGGSPLHF. The full variable domain, completed using reference TRBV19 and TRBJ1-6, is DGGITQSPKYLFRKEGQNVTLSCEQNLNHDAMYWYRQDPGQGLRLIYYSQIVNDFQKGDIAEGYSVSREKKESFPLTVTSAQKNPTAFYLCASSIGGSPLHFGNGTRLTVT.

This clone was picked up a small number of times. V gene TRBV7-9 combines with J gene TRBJ2-3, with 11 positions matching TRBD2. Germline CDR1 SEHNR, CDR2 FQNEAQ (reference sequence). The CDR3 covers 17 residues. The V segment lost 5 bases and the J segment 3 bases; nucleotides outside the gene matches: 10. The CDR3 DNA reads as TGTGCCAGCAGCCAACTAGCGGGGGCCTTTAGAACAGATACGCAGTATTTT. It encodes CASSQLAGAFRTDTQYF. The full variable domain, in which reference TRBV7-9 and TRBJ2-3 provide the parts outside the CDR3, is DTGVSQNPRHKITKRGQNVTFRCDPISEHNRLYWYRQTLGQGPEFLTYFQNEAQLEKSRLLSDRFSAERPKGSFSTLEIQRTEQGDSAMYLCASSQLAGAFRTDTQYFGPGTRLTVL.

The chain carries TRBV2 and TRBJ2-1, with a tentative D call TRBD2 (6 bases). The germline V gene has CDR1 SNHLY and CDR2 FYNNEI. This CDR3 has 16 residues. The ends were cut back, 7 bases at V and 0 bases at J, with 16 bases in the middle. CDR3 in amino acids: CASTRMEGSSYNEQFF. The CDR3 DNA sequence: TGTGCCAGCACGAGGATGGAGGGGAGCTCCTACAATGAGCAGTTCTTC.

The chain links TRBV30 to TRBJ1-3; no clear D gene. This CDR3 has 15 residues. The germline gives CDR1 GTSNPN, CDR2 SVGIG (reference sequence). Trimming removed 0 bases at V and 0 bases at J, with 9 bases between. The CDR3 spells CAWSVSGRSGNTIYF. CDR3 coding DNA: TGTGCCTGGAGTGTAAGCGGACGCTCTGGAAACACCATATATTTT.

V usage is TRBV3-1 (or the pseudogene TRBV3-2) and J usage is TRBJ1-3; TRBD1 might be the D (5 bases). V lost 1 base and J lost 4, with 11 bases in between. Germline V CDR1 and CDR2: LGHDT, YNNKEL (reference sequence). The length of the CDR3 is 15 residues. In nucleotides, the CDR3 is TGTGCCAGCAGCCAAGCCTGGGGGGAGGGAAACACCATATATTTT. Translated, it gives CASSQAWGEGNTIYF.